The next 29 T cell receptor beta chains were all read from a single sample in a study of cytomegalovirus exposure and HLA in healthy donors. Primers: 60 Vbeta forward and 13 Jbeta reverse. Sequencing used immunoSEQ multiplex PCR; TCRdb keeps in-frame clones, though not all of them. This table holds around 150,000 clones, 80% found once. Sequenced input: PBMCs. These receptors all stem from a man aged 25-40 years in good health and CMV-seronegative.

CDR3 loop: CASRSSSGVLRGELFF. The CDR3 DNA reads TGTGCCAGTAGGAGTTCTAGCGGGGTCTTGCGTGGGGAGCTGTTTTTT. The V call is TRBV19, the J call TRBJ2-2, with 9 positions matching TRBD2. Germline V lookup: CDR1 LNHDA, CDR2 SQIVND (reference sequence). V shed 6 bases and J 8 bases; nucleotides not matched to a gene: 13. This CDR3 comprises 16 residues.

The J gene is TRBJ2-3, the V gene TRBV5-6; 10 positions agree with TRBD2. Trimming took 1 base from V and 2 from J; bases not matched to a gene: 1. Germline V gives CDR1 SGHDT, CDR2 YYEEEE. The CDR3 length is 15 residues. The DNA of the CDR3 is TGTGCCAGCAGCTTGCTAGCGGGAGTCACAGATACGCAGTATTTT. It specifies CASSLLAGVTDTQYF.

The chain employs TRBV28 and TRBJ2-4; 7 bases agree with TRBD1. V lost 5 bases and J lost 8; bases outside the gene matches: 9. The CDR3 loop spans 14 amino acids. Germline assignment: CDR1 MDHEN and CDR2 SYDVKM. The chain's CDR3 is CASSIPTGSDIQYF. As DNA, the CDR3 is TGTGCCAGCAGTATTCCGACAGGGTCGGACATTCAGTACTTC.

The V and J genes are TRBV19 and TRBJ2-2, with 15 positions matching TRBD2. V lost 9 bases, J lost 1 base, and 9 bases stayed unmatched. Germline V gene lookup returns CDR1 LNHDA and CDR2 SQIVND (reference sequence). The CDR3 has 18 amino acids. The CDR3 DNA reads TGTGCCAGCAAACAGGGACTAGCGGGAGGCCTGAACACCGGGGAGCTGTTTTTT. This codes for CASKQGLAGGLNTGELFF.

The rearrangement uses TRBV5-1 and TRBJ2-1; 7 positions match TRBD2. Germline V lookup: CDR1 SGHRS, CDR2 YFSETQ. V was pared by 0 bases and J by 2 bases, with 2 bases of the junction left unmatched. The CDR3 spans 15 residues. The CDR3: CASSLGGGAYNEQFF. CDR3 DNA: TGCGCCAGCAGCTTGGGCGGGGGAGCCTACAATGAGCAGTTCTTC. Looking up the rest from reference TRBV5-1 and TRBJ2-1 gives the full variable domain: KAGVTQTPRYLIKTRGQQVTLSCSPISGHRSVSWYQQTPGQGLQFLFEYFSETQRNKGNFPGRFSGRQFSNSRSEMNVSTLELGDSALYLCASSLGGGAYNEQFFGPGTRLTVL.

This clone has only a few counts. The chain uses TRBV6-1 and TRBJ2-1, with 11 nucleotides matching TRBD2. This CDR3 region has 17 residues. Germline values: CDR1 MNHNS, CDR2 SASEGT. V was clipped by 3 bases and J by 8 bases; unmatched bases: 12. The CDR3 protein is CASSDVLAGGPSDEQFF. The CDR3 nucleotides read TGTGCCAGCAGTGATGTGTTAGCGGGAGGGCCCTCCGATGAGCAGTTCTTC.

This rearrangement joins TRBV11-2 to TRBJ2-1, with TRBD2 matching over 13 bases. Germline V lookup: CDR1 SGHAT, CDR2 FQNNGV. This CDR3 is built from 15 residues. J was trimmed by 7 bases and V by 5 bases; bases with no gene match: 5. CDR3 loop: CASSTSGRARNEQFF. The CDR3 nucleotides read TGTGCCAGCAGCACTAGCGGGAGGGCTCGGAATGAGCAGTTCTTC. Variable domain in full (rest from reference TRBV11-2 and TRBJ2-1): EAGVAQSPRYKIIEKRQSVAFWCNPISGHATLYWYQQILGQGPKLLIQFQNNGVVDDSQLPKDRFSAERLKGVDSTLKIQPAKLEDSAVYLCASSTSGRARNEQFFGPGTRLTVL.

This clone was seen a single time. The chain combines TRBV28 with TRBJ1-1; TRBD1 agrees at 11 bases. The V gene's germline CDR1 is MDHEN and CDR2 SYDVKM. Trimming removed 6 bases from V and 4 bases from J; junction bases left unmatched: 4. CDR3 length equals 14 residues. The CDR3 region has the DNA TGTGCCAGCAGGTGGACAGGGGGCACCACTGAAGCTTTCTTT. Its protein product is CASRWTGGTTEAFF. Looking up the rest from reference TRBV28 and TRBJ1-1 gives the full variable domain: DVKVTQSSRYLVKRTGEKVFLECVQDMDHENMFWYRQDPGLGLRLIYFSYDVKMKEKGDIPEGYSVSREKKERFSLILESASTNQTSMYLCASRWTGGTTEAFFGQGTRLTVV.

This clone is a singleton in its sample. V gene TRBV6-6 combines with J gene TRBJ2-5; the D gene is possibly TRBD1 (5 bases). The CDR3 totals 14 residues. Per germline, CDR1 MNHNY and CDR2 SVGAGI (reference sequence). Trimming shortened V by 0 bases and J by 4 bases, and 9 bases separated the two germline ends. The CDR3, as DNA: TGTGCCAGCAGTTACTCGAAGGGGTCAGAGACCCAGTACTTC. Translation gives CASSYSKGSETQYF.

The chain employs TRBV30 and TRBJ1-1; TRBD1 aligns across 10 bases. The length of the CDR3 is 17 residues. Trimming removed 3 bases from V and 0 bases from J; junction bases left unmatched: 10. Germline CDR1 GTSNPN, CDR2 SVGIG (reference sequence). CDR3 DNA: TGTGCCTGGAGCGTACCGGGACAGGGGCTTATGAACACTGAAGCTTTCTTT. This gives the protein CAWSVPGQGLMNTEAFF.

The sample holds one count of this clone. The rearrangement uses TRBV19 and TRBJ2-1, with 8 bases fitting TRBD2. From germline, CDR1 is LNHDA and CDR2 SQIVND (reference sequence). The CDR3 loop spans 14 amino acids. V lost 5 bases and J lost 9; bases outside the gene matches: 9. CDR3 loop: CASSARAGVGEQFF. The CDR3 DNA follows: TGTGCCAGTAGTGCACGAGCGGGAGTGGGTGAGCAGTTCTTC.

This chain connects TRBV6-5 to TRBJ1-1; D is undetermined. V was cut by 0 bases and J by 7 bases, with 12 bases left in between. CDR1 and CDR2 (germline): MNHEY, SVGAGI. CDR3 length equals 14 residues. The CDR3 region is CASSYSVIGGEAFF. The DNA for the CDR3 is TGTGCCAGCAGTTACTCGGTGATCGGCGGTGAAGCTTTCTTT.

The rearrangement links TRBV7-9 to TRBJ2-5, with 11 bases identical to TRBD2. The CDR3 consists of 15 residues. Trimming took 5 bases from V and 5 from J; bases not matched to a gene: 7. CDR1 and CDR2 (germline): SEHNR, FQNEAQ (reference sequence). This chain's CDR3 is CASSRLAGLDETQYF. CDR3 bases: TGTGCCAGCAGCCGACTAGCGGGATTGGATGAGACCCAGTACTTC. Supplemented by reference TRBV7-9 and TRBJ2-5, the full variable domain reads DTGVSQNPRHKITKRGQNVTFRCDPISEHNRLYWYRQTLGQGPEFLTYFQNEAQLEKSRLLSDRFSAERPKGSFSTLEIQRTEQGDSAMYLCASSRLAGLDETQYFGPGTRLLVL.

The chain is built from TRBV25-1 and TRBJ2-5; 9 bases are a match to TRBD1. V shed 3 bases and J 5 bases; nucleotides not matched to a gene: 13. The CDR3 contains 17 residues. Germline V CDR1 and CDR2: MGHDK, SYGVNS. The CDR3 loop is CASSEGGTGSSRETQYF. CDR3 in DNA: TGTGCCAGCAGTGAGGGCGGGACAGGGTCGTCGCGGGAGACCCAGTACTTC.

The chain joins TRBV9 to TRBJ1-1; D is possibly TRBD1 (6 bases). Trimming pared 0 bases from V and 1 base from J, leaving 13 bases between. CDR3 size: 16 residues. From germline, CDR1 is SGDLS and CDR2 YYNGEE. CDR3: CASSVGEAGENTEAFF. The CDR3 region has the DNA TGTGCCAGCAGCGTAGGTGAGGCAGGGGAGAACACTGAAGCTTTCTTT.

The V gene is TRBV11-2, the J gene TRBJ2-7; 8 nucleotides agree with TRBD2. Losses at the gene ends were 1 base for V and 1 base for J; bases not matched to a gene: 3. Germline lookup yields CDR1 SGHAT and CDR2 FQNNGV. The CDR3 has 15 amino acids. The CDR3 loop reads CASSLVAGGSYEQYF. For the CDR3, the DNA is TGTGCCAGCAGCTTAGTTGCGGGAGGATCCTACGAGCAGTACTTC. Combining the CDR3 with reference TRBV11-2 and TRBJ2-7 gives the whole variable domain EAGVAQSPRYKIIEKRQSVAFWCNPISGHATLYWYQQILGQGPKLLIQFQNNGVVDDSQLPKDRFSAERLKGVDSTLKIQPAKLEDSAVYLCASSLVAGGSYEQYFGPGTRLTVT.

A note on this clone: One end of the junction is discordant with germline, which a read error may explain. The V gene is TRBV7-9, the J gene TRBJ2-7; 10 bases are a match to TRBD2. The V gene's germline CDR1 is SEHNR and CDR2 FQNEAQ (reference sequence). This CDR3 region has 15 residues. The CDR3 sequence is CSSSPASGRVYEQYF. CDR3 DNA sequence: TGTTCCAGCAGTCCCGCAAGCGGGAGGGTTTACGAGCAGTACTTC.

This chain joins TRBV19 and TRBJ2-5, with 14 bases identical to TRBD2. This CDR3 comprises 21 residues. Germline CDR1 LNHDA, CDR2 SQIVND (reference sequence). V lost 4 bases and J lost 3; bases outside the gene matches: 19. The CDR3 coding sequence is TGTGCCAGTAGTACAGTCCCGGGACTAGCGGGAGCCTCTCCCCACAAAGAGACCCAGTACTTC. This translates into CASSTVPGLAGASPHKETQYF.

DNA for the CDR3: TGTGCCAGTAGTATGGAGCCGGGGGGGGCAGACAATGAGCAGTTCTTC. It yields the protein CASSMEPGGADNEQFF. The V gene is TRBV19, the J gene TRBJ2-1; TRBD2 agrees at 8 bases. The germline V gene has CDR1 LNHDA and CDR2 SQIVND (reference sequence). The junction had 9 bases not matched to a gene; V was cut back by 3 bases and J by 5 bases. The CDR3 is 16 amino acids.

This clone was seen just once. The rearrangement links TRBV25-1 to TRBJ2-3; 7 bases agree with TRBD1. There are 14 residues in the CDR3. V dropped 4 bases and J dropped 5; count of bases not matched to a gene: 6. In germline, CDR1 is MGHDK, CDR2 SYGVNS. CDR3 DNA: TGTGCCAGCAGTGTAAGGGGGCCTAGAGATACGCAGTATTTT. It encodes CASSVRGPRDTQYF.

This chain joins TRBV10-3 and TRBJ1-5, with 8 bases fitting TRBD1. CDR1 and CDR2 (germline): ENHRY, SYGVKD. Germline trimming cut 0 bases from V and 11 bases from J; bases unmatched to any gene: 9. CDR3 length: 15 amino acids. The CDR3 coding sequence is TGTGCCATCAGTGAGTCGAACAGGGGGTTACTTACCCAGCATTTT. Protein sequence: CAISESNRGLLTQHF.

The V gene is TRBV30, the J gene TRBJ2-3; D remains unclear. The length of the CDR3 is 14 residues. The V gene's germline CDR1 is GTSNPN and CDR2 SVGIG (reference sequence). Trimming stripped 2 bases from V and 4 bases from J, with 13 bases between. The CDR3 sequence: CAWSNAGIADTQYF. The CDR3 nucleotides read TGTGCCTGGAGTAATGCAGGCATCGCAGATACGCAGTATTTT. The whole variable domain, filled in from reference TRBV30 and TRBJ2-3, reads SQTIHQWPATLVQPVGSPLSLECTVEGTSNPNLYWYRQAAGRGLQLLFYSVGIGQISSEVPQNLSASRPQDRQFILSSKKLLLSDSGFYLCAWSNAGIADTQYFGPGTRLTVL.

The chain recombines TRBV11-2 with TRBJ2-7; 9 bases match TRBD2. The CDR3 runs to 15 residues. In germline, CDR1 is SGHAT, CDR2 FQNNGV. V was clipped by 4 bases and J by 10 bases; unmatched bases: 14. The CDR3 nucleotides read TGTGCCAGCAGCTCCGACCCGACTAGCGGCCGCCTTCAGTACTTC. It specifies CASSSDPTSGRLQYF. Combining the CDR3 with reference TRBV11-2 and TRBJ2-7 gives the whole variable domain EAGVAQSPRYKIIEKRQSVAFWCNPISGHATLYWYQQILGQGPKLLIQFQNNGVVDDSQLPKDRFSAERLKGVDSTLKIQPAKLEDSAVYLCASSSDPTSGRLQYFGPGTRLTVT.

DNA for the CDR3: TGCGCCAGCAGCCAAGACCCAGCCCTTAGCGGGAGTTCCTACGAGCAGTACTTC. Residues: CASSQDPALSGSSYEQYF. The chain recombines TRBV4-1 with TRBJ2-7; 9 bases map to TRBD2. After removal of 0 bases from V and 1 base from J, the junction contained 10 bases not matched to a gene. The CDR3 totals 18 residues. Germline CDR1 and CDR2: MGHRA and YSYEKL.

The chain links TRBV5-1 to TRBJ2-1; TRBD1 agrees at 9 bases. The germline V gene encodes CDR1 SGHRS and CDR2 YFSETQ. The J segment lost 8 bases and the V segment lost 4 bases, leaving 13 bases of the junction unmatched. CDR3 length: 16 residues. CDR3 DNA sequence: TGCGCCAGCAGCGCCTCGACAGGGGGGTTCGCTCATGAGCAGTTCTTC. This gives the protein CASSASTGGFAHEQFF.

V usage is TRBV25-1 and J usage is TRBJ2-7, with 16 bases aligning to TRBD2. J gave up 3 bases and V 8 bases, and 4 bases lay outside the gene matches. CDR3 length: 15 amino acids. Germline V gene sequence: CDR1 MGHDK, CDR2 SYGVNS. The CDR3 coding sequence is TGTGCCAGCGGGACTAGCGGGAGGGCAAACTACGAGCAGTACTTC. Translated, it gives CASGTSGRANYEQYF.

J is TRBJ2-3 and V is TRBV28; D perhaps matches TRBD2 (6 bases). V gave up 3 bases and J gave up 1 base, with 11 bases separating them. The length of the CDR3 is 15 residues. CDR1 is MDHEN and CDR2 is SYDVKM in the germline V gene. DNA for the CDR3: TGTGCCAGCAGTTTCCGGCGGGACGGCACAGATACGCAGTATTTT. Protein product: CASSFRRDGTDTQYF.

The chain couples TRBV7-9 to TRBJ1-5; 9 bases align to TRBD1. Losses at the gene ends were 4 bases for V and 5 bases for J; bases not matched to a gene: 9. Per the germline V gene, CDR1 is SEHNR and CDR2 is FQNEAQ (reference sequence). The CDR3 is 16 residues long. The CDR3 sequence: CASSSGTGFGDQPQHF. The CDR3 DNA is TGTGCCAGCAGCTCCGGGACAGGGTTTGGTGATCAGCCCCAGCATTTT.

The genes are TRBV5-1 and TRBJ2-5; 10 nucleotides agree with TRBD1. J lost 3 bases, V lost 4 bases, and 3 bases had no gene match. This CDR3 is built from 14 residues. Germline loops: CDR1 SGHRS, CDR2 YFSETQ. The CDR3 DNA is TGCGCCAGCAGCACTGGGACAGGGGAAGAGACCCAGTACTTC. It yields the protein CASSTGTGEETQYF. Full variable domain (outside the CDR3, taken from reference TRBV5-1 and TRBJ2-5): KAGVTQTPRYLIKTRGQQVTLSCSPISGHRSVSWYQQTPGQGLQFLFEYFSETQRNKGNFPGRFSGRQFSNSRSEMNVSTLELGDSALYLCASSTGTGEETQYFGPGTRLLVL.